The clone carrying this TCR beta chain was seen a few times. Antigen: not known. The data are from a study of T-cell memory formation after mild COVID-19. Turning to the study itself: The TCR clusters were mostly specific to one donor.

Regarding the study as a whole: Clones that contracted clustered mainly in CM and EM if CD4+ and in EMRA if CD8+. While clones contracting from day 15 to 85 were balanced between CD4 and CD8, later expanders leaned CD4+. There were some responding clones in pre-infection memory, which suggested that cross-reactive memory had joined.

Using its own MiXCR run on the 5' RACE reads, TCRdb lists one record per CDR3 protein. The table has about half a million distinct CDR3 sequences, about 20% seen once. CDR3 size: 16 residues. Germline V CDR1 and CDR2: LNHDA, SQIVND (reference sequence). Trimming cost V 8 bases and J 8 bases, with 27 bases left between them. The source of this sequence is an adult woman who had mild COVID-19 (a few samples of this study predate the infection). Cell type and time point are not known. The sequencing input was PBMCs or a T cell subset sorted from them (not recorded which). The rearrangement joins TRBV19 to TRBJ1-2; no clear D. This CDR3 is CASCRPATRRAHGYTF. CDR3 DNA: TGTGCCAGTTGCCGTCCGGCCACCCGGAGGGCCCACGGCTACACCTTC. The full variable domain, with the rest looked up from reference TRBV19 and TRBJ1-2, is DGGITQSPKYLFRKEGQNVTLSCEQNLNHDAMYWYRQDPGQGLRLIYYSQIVNDFQKGDIAEGYSVSREKKESFPLTVTSAQKNPTAFYLCASCRPATRRAHGYTFGSGTRLTVV.